A selection of T cell receptor beta chains follows, all from one sample in a study of CD8+CD57+ T cells in acquired aplastic anemia. Each CDR3 protein gets one entry after TCRdb re-called the reads with MiXCR. This table has hundreds of thousands of distinct CDR3 sequences, 65% to 80% appearing once. Material for sequencing was sorted CD4+, CD8+, or CD8+CD57+ T cells (not recorded which) from PBMCs. Receptors were obtained from a human donor in good health, serving as a control. Each CDR3 is given with its conserved first and last residue. A D gene is named only where the DNA matches it firmly. Part of the rows lack a size; the others show once, few, many or a class for expanded clones.

TRBD2	-	TRBV7-6	15	TRBJ2-5	CASSLDAGGAGTHYF	TGTGCCAGCAGCTTAGACGCCGGGGGGGCGGGAACCCACTACTTC
TRBD2	-	TRBV2	15	TRBJ2-3	CASSNVAGGPDTQYF	TGTGCCAGCTCAAATGTAGCGGGGGGGCCGGATACGCAGTATTTT
-	once	TRBV4-3	13	TRBJ2-7	CASSRNRDGEQYF	TGCGCCAGCAGCCGGAACAGGGACGGCGAGCAGTACTTC
TRBD1	many	TRBV4-1	14	TRBJ1-1	CASSQVQGVTEAFF	TGCGCCAGCAGCCAAGTGCAGGGGGTCACTGAAGCTTTCTTT
-	few	TRBV27	15	TRBJ1-4	CASSTAGLEEEKLFF	TGTGCCAGCAGTACAGCGGGGCTCGAGGAAGAAAAACTGTTTTTT
-	-	TRBV12-3/TRBV12-4	12	TRBJ1-2	CASSLQASGNTF	TGTGCCAGCAGTTTACAGGCCTCTGGAAACACCTTC
-	once	TRBV19	14	TRBJ2-3	CATANGSLADTQYF	TGTGCCACCGCGAACGGATCCCTCGCAGATACGCAGTATTTT
-	many	TRBV11-2	15	TRBJ2-1	CASMGDRPSYNEQFF	TGTGCCAGCATGGGCGACAGGCCATCCTACAATGAGCAGTTCTTC
TRBD1	many	TRBV20-1	17	TRBJ1-5	CSARPDRGDGKNQPQHF	TGCAGTGCTAGGCCTGACAGGGGAGACGGAAAGAATCAGCCCCAGCATTTT
-	many	TRBV19	15	TRBJ2-3	CASSQTGTGADTQYF	TGTGCCAGTAGTCAAACCGGGACGGGGGCGGATACGCAGTATTTT
-	-	TRBV7-8	16	TRBJ1-1	CASSRSSEGTYEQAFF	TGTGCCAGCAGCCGTAGCAGCGAGGGGACCTACGAGCAGGCTTTCTTT
-	-	TRBV2	15	TRBJ1-2	CASSEATGTNYGYTF	TGTGCCAGCAGTGAAGCCACAGGAACCAACTATGGCTACACCTTC
-	-	TRBV29-1	12	TRBJ1-1	CSVGRVNTEAFF	TGCAGCGTTGGCCGGGTGAACACTGAAGCTTTCTTT
-	-	TRBV5-1	14	TRBJ1-1	CASSMGLTGSEAFF	TGCGCCAGCAGCATGGGACTAACTGGCTCTGAAGCTTTCTTT
-	once	TRBV20-1	14	TRBJ2-1	CSALSVGSPLEQFF	TGCAGTGCTTTGTCGGTGGGATCACCCCTTGAGCAGTTCTTC
TRBD1	-	TRBV7-2	13	TRBJ2-7	CASSFKGAAAQYF	TGTGCCAGCAGTTTTAAGGGGGCGGCCGCGCAGTACTTC
-	few	TRBV10-2	12	TRBJ2-5	CASLQGGETQYF	TGCGCCAGCCTACAGGGAGGGGAGACCCAGTACTTC
TRBD1	many	TRBV9	16	TRBJ1-2	CASSFETGVRGYGYTF	TGTGCCAGCAGCTTTGAGACAGGGGTGAGAGGCTATGGCTACACCTTC
TRBD2	-	TRBV14	19	TRBJ2-1	CASSQNKVSGTRCHNEQFF	TGTGCCAGCAGCCAAAACAAAGTTTCCGGGACTAGATGCCACAATGAGCAGTTCTTC
-	-	TRBV13	18	TRBJ2-7	CASSLGVLGETGDYEQYF	TGTGCCAGCAGCTTAGGTGTTTTGGGCGAGACTGGAGACTACGAGCAGTACTTC
-	-	TRBV9	14	TRBJ2-5	CASSLGGSDETQYF	TGTGCCAGCAGTTTGGGCGGGTCTGATGAAACCCAGTACTTC
TRBD1	-	TRBV7-2	15	TRBJ1-6	CASSWDRVYGYTFHF	TGTGCCAGCAGCTGGGACAGGGTCTATGGCTACACCTTCCACTTT
-	few	TRBV10-3	16	TRBJ1-1	CAISEKGNVRGTEAFF	TGTGCCATCAGTGAGAAGGGGAATGTACGAGGCACTGAAGCTTTCTTT
-	-	TRBV7-2	14	TRBJ2-7	CASSRLDRDYGEDF	TGTGCCAGCAGCCGCCTGGACAGAGACTACGGGGAGGACTTC
TRBD2	few	TRBV12-3/TRBV12-4	13	TRBJ2-5	CASKGGGLETQYF	TGTGCCAGCAAGGGCGGGGGTTTAGAGACCCAGTACTTC
-	-	TRBV7-8	16	TRBJ2-6	CASSLRTRAGANVLTF	TGTGCCAGCAGCTTACGAACCAGGGCCGGGGCCAACGTCCTGACTTTC
-	-	TRBV24-1	16	TRBJ1-1	CATRGGVRLVNTEAFF	TGTGCCACCAGGGGGGGGGTAAGGCTTGTGAACACTGAAGCTTTCTTT
TRBD1	-	TRBV5-1	15	TRBJ1-4	CASSMTGGINEKLFF	TGCGCCAGCAGCATGACAGGGGGCATTAATGAAAAACTGTTTTTT
TRBD1	-	TRBV10-3	14	TRBJ1-1	CASTLTGVDTEALF	TGTGCCAGCACCTTGACAGGGGTGGACACTGAAGCTTTGTTT
TRBD1	-	TRBV20-1	17	TRBJ1-1	CSARAGTTGGEGTEAFF	TGCAGTGCCAGGGCCGGGACCACAGGGGGAGAGGGCACTGAAGCTTTCTTT
TRBD1	-	TRBV10-3	16	TRBJ1-1	CASRGTGGSINTEAFF	TGTGCCAGCAGGGGGACAGGGGGATCAATCAACACTGAAGCTTTCTTT
-	-	TRBV2	13	TRBJ1-1	CASSIGAWTGAFF	TGTGCCAGCAGTATCGGGGCGTGGACTGGCGCTTTCTTT
TRBD1	many	TRBV6-5	16	TRBJ1-4	CASSAMTGMANEKLFF	TGTGCCAGCAGTGCCATGACAGGGATGGCTAATGAAAAACTGTTTTTT
-	-	TRBV20-1	12	TRBJ2-5	CSATGLHSPQYF	TGCAGTGCTACTGGGCTACATTCACCCCAGTACTTC
-	-	TRBV12-3/TRBV12-4	14	TRBJ2-3	CASSSDKGTDTQYF	TGTGCCAGCAGTTCAGACAAGGGTACAGATACGCAGTATTTT
-	-	TRBV24-1	16	TRBJ2-3	CATSARGGISTDTQYF	TGTGCCACCAGTGCTAGAGGCGGGATAAGCACAGATACGCAGTATTTT
TRBD2	-	TRBV5-1	13	TRBJ2-1	CASSLAEGLAQFF	TGCGCCAGCAGCTTGGCTGAGGGACTAGCGCAGTTCTTC